The clone carrying this TCR beta chain has more than one count but fewer than ten. Unmatched junction bases numbered 10, after V lost 5 bases and J lost 0 bases. The germline V gene has CDR1 SGHTA and CDR2 FQGNSA. This CDR3 is built from 17 residues. The sample belongs to a study of T cells after yellow fever vaccination. In making TCR cDNA, 5'RACE template switching added a universal primer site and UMIs to it. TCRdb used MiXCR to reprocess the 5' RACE reads, holding one entry per CDR3 protein. Here the sample spans some 340,000 distinct CDR3 sequences, 4.1% being singletons. The receptor was isolated from a man between 18 and 29 years old who received the YFV17D yellow fever vaccine. V gene TRBV7-2 combines with J gene TRBJ2-1; TRBD2 matches at 7 bases. The sample in question was PBMCs, obtained 5 days after the yellow fever booster vaccination. The CDR3 region is CASSRPIGGSSYNEQFF. CDR3 in DNA: TGTGCCAGCAGCCGACCAATCGGGGGGAGCTCCTACAATGAGCAGTTCTTC.